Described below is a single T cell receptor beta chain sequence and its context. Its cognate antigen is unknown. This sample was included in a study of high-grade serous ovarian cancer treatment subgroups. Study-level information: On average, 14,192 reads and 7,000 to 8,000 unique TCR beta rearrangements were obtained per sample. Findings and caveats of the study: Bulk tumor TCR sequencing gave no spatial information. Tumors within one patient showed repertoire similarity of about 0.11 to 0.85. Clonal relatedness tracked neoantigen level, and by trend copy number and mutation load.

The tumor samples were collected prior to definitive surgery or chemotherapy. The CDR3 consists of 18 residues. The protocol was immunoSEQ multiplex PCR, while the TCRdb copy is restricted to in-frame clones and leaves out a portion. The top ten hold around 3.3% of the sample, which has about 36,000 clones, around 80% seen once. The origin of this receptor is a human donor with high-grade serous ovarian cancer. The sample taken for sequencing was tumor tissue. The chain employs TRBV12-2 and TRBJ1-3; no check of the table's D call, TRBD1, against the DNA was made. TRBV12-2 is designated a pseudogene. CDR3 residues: CASRLVNRPGDSGNTIYF. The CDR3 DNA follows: TGTGCAAGTCGCTTAGTGAACAGGCCAGGAGACTCTGGAAACACCATATATTTT.